The clone carrying this T cell receptor (beta chain) has a single count. This entry comes from a study of blood T cell repertoires in COVID-19. The germline CDR1 and CDR2 sequences are MNHEY and SVGEGT. Trimming removed 6 bases from V and 4 bases from J; junction bases left unmatched: 8. The CDR3 runs 14 residues. Assay: immunoSEQ multiplex PCR; the TCRdb copy retains only in-frame clones and omits some. The table records roughly 150,000 clones, 70% to 80% of them present only once. Individuals aged about 18 to 95 years were recruited from some 26 US areas. Sequenced sample: PBMCs or T cells enriched from blood (not recorded which). V usage is TRBV6-2 or TRBV6-3 and J usage is TRBJ1-1, with 7 bases lining up with TRBD1. The sequence was collected from a woman in her seventies in a cohort exposed to, infected with or recovered from COVID-19 (not recorded which). CDR3: CASSNRGLITEAFF. The CDR3 DNA sequence: TGTGCCAGCAGCAACAGGGGCCTCATCACTGAAGCTTTCTTT.